This TCR beta chain was obtained from a study of CD8 T cells in ankylosing spondylitis. By quantitative 5'-RACE with molecular barcodes, the TCR beta libraries were made. From the 5' RACE reads, TCRdb called clonotypes with MiXCR, one entry per CDR3 protein. Of nearly 350,000 distinct CDR3 sequences in the sample, roughly 14% are singletons; the top ten hold around 1%. The V gene's germline CDR1 is DFQATT and CDR2 SNEGSKA (reference sequence). The CDR3 consists of 13 residues. V gave up 4 bases and J gave up 3 bases; unmatched junction bases: 4. This chain uses TRBV20-1 with TRBJ2-3; 7 bases match TRBD2. Sequencing was carried out using blood, either unsorted or a sorted T cell fraction (not recorded which). This receptor was identified in a male donor with ankylosing spondylitis or in good health (not recorded which). The CDR3 region is CSAKREGTDTQYF. In DNA, the CDR3 is TGCAGTGCTAAGAGGGAGGGGACAGATACGCAGTATTTT.